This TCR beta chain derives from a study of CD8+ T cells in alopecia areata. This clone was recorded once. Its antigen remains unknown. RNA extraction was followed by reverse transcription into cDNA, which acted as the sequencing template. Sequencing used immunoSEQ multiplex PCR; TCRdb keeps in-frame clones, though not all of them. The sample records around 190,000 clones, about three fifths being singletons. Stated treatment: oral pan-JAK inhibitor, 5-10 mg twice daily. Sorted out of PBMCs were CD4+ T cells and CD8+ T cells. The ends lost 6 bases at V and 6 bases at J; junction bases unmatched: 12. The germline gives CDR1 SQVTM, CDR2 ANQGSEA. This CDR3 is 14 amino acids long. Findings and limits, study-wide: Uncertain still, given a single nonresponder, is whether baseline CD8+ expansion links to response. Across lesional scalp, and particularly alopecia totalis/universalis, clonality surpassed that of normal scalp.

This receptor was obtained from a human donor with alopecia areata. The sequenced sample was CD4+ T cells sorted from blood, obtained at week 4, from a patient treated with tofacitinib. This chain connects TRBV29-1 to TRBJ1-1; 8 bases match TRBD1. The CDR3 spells CSVRQTGGTSEAFF. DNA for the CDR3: TGCAGCGTCAGACAAACAGGGGGAACATCTGAAGCTTTCTTT. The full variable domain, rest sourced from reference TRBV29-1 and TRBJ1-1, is SAVISQKPSRDICQRGTSLTIQCQVDSQVTMMFWYRQQPGQSLTLIATANQGSEATYESGFVIDKFPISRPNLTFSTLTVSNMSPEDSSIYLCSVRQTGGTSEAFFGQGTRLTVV.